This T cell receptor (beta chain) was identified in a study of blood T cell repertoires in COVID-19. CDR1 and CDR2 (germline): SGHRS, YFSETQ. V lost 3 bases and J 7 bases, leaving 14 bases between the germline ends. The CDR3 runs to 15 residues. Authors' data handling: Cell counts per sample came from amplifying reference gene primers. Repertoires were generated with immunoSEQ multiplex PCR, while TCRdb's copy carries only in-frame clones and drops some. D and trimming were read from the DNA, whereas the V and J calls and clone size are those reported in that table. The sample gives fewer than 250,000 clones, 85% to 90% of which show up once; 0.78% is in the top ten.

This receptor was obtained from a woman in her seventies with acute or convalescent COVID-19. This chain joins TRBV5-1 and TRBJ1-6, with a tentative D call TRBD1 (5 bases). The sequencing input was peripheral blood. The CDR3 loop reads CASSWQGVKNSPLHF. For the CDR3, the DNA is TGCGCCAGCAGCTGGCAGGGTGTGAAAAATTCACCCCTCCACTTT.